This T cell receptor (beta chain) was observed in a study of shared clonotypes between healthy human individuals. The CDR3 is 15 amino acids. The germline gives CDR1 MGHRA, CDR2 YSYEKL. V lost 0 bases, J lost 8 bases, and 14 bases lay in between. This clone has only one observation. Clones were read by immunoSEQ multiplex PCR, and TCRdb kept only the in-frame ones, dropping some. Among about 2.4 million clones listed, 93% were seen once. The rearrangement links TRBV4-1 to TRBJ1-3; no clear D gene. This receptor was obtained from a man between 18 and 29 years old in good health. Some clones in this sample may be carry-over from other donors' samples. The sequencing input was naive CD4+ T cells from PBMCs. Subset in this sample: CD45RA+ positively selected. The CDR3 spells CASSQDSWVEDTIYF. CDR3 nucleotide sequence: TGCGCCAGCAGCCAAGATTCCTGGGTTGAGGACACCATATATTTT.